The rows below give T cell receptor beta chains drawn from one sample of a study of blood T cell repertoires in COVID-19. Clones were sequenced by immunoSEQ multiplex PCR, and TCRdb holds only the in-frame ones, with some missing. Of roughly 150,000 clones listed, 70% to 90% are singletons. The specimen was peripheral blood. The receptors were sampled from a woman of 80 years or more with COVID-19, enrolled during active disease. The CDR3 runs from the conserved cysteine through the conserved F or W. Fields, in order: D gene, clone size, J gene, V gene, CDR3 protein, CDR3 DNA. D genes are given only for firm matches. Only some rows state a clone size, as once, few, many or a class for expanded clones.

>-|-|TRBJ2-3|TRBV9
CASSVAGSLGTDTQYF
TGTGCCAGCAGCGTAGCAGGGTCGCTAGGCACAGATACGCAGTATTTT
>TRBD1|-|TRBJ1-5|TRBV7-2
CASSRSGGGNQPQHF
TGTGCCAGCAGCCGGTCAGGGGGAGGAAATCAGCCCCAGCATTTT
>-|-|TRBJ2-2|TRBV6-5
CASSYSGQNTGELFF
TGTGCCAGCAGTTACTCGGGACAGAACACCGGGGAGCTGTTTTTT
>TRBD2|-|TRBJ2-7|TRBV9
CASSVGLAGVYEQYF
TGTGCCAGCAGCGTAGGACTAGCGGGAGTCTACGAGCAGTACTTC
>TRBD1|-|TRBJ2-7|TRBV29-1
CSVEGQGGYEQYF
TGCAGCGTGGAAGGACAGGGGGGCTACGAGCAGTACTTC
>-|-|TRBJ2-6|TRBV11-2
CASSPGGGPGANVLTF
TGTGCCAGCAGCCCAGGAGGAGGGCCTGGGGCCAACGTCCTGACTTTC
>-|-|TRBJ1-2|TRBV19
CASSPFPGTGPRNYGYTF
TGTGCCAGTAGTCCGTTTCCCGGGACTGGTCCTCGTAACTATGGCTACACCTTC
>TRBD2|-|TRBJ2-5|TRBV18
CASSPIFGGSGRVQETQYF
TGTGCCAGCTCACCAATTTTCGGTGGTAGCGGGAGGGTCCAAGAGACCCAGTACTTC
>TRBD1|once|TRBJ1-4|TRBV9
CASSVVGTGGKLFF
TGTGCCAGCAGCGTCGTCGGGACAGGAGGAAAACTGTTTTTT
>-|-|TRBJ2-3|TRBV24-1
CATRDNSRSPFF
TGTGCCACCAGGGATAATTCGCGTTCCCCTTTTTTT
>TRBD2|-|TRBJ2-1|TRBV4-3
CASSQVGLAGFNEQFF
TGCGCCAGCAGCCAAGTTGGATTAGCGGGATTCAATGAGCAGTTCTTC
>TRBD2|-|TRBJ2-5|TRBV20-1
CSASGTSGVEQETQYF
TGCAGTGCTAGTGGGACTAGCGGGGTCGAACAAGAGACCCAGTACTTC
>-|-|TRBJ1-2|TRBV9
CASSVGQSNYGYTF
TGTGCCAGCAGCGTCGGACAGAGTAACTATGGCTACACCTTC
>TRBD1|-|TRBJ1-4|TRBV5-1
CASSSLTGDEKLFF
TGCGCCAGCAGCTCCCTGACAGGGGATGAAAAACTGTTTTTT
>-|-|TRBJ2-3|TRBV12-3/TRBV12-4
CASSFTSSDTQYF
TGTGCCAGCAGTTTCACTAGCTCAGATACGCAGTATTTT
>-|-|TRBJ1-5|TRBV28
CASRDSMALKPQHF
TGTGCCAGCAGGGACAGTATGGCTTTGAAGCCCCAGCATTTT
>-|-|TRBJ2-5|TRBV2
CASWRGGGETQYF
TGTGCCAGCTGGAGGGGAGGGGGGGAGACCCAGTACTTC
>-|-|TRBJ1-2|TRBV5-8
CASSLASGNRGYTF
TGTGCCAGCAGCTTGGCCTCAGGGAATCGTGGCTACACCTTC
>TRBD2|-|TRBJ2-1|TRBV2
CASRLLTSGRGGEQFF
TGTGCCAGCAGACTCCTGACTAGCGGGAGGGGCGGTGAGCAGTTCTTC
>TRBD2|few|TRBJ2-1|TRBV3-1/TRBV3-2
CASSLTSGSYNEQFF
TGTGCCAGCAGCTTAACTAGCGGGAGCTACAATGAGCAGTTCTTC
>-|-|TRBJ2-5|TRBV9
CASSVGQQETQYF
TGTGCCAGCAGCGTAGGACAGCAAGAGACCCAGTACTTC
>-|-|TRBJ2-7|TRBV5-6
CASSEDPGTYEQYF
TGTGCCAGCAGCGAAGATCCCGGGACCTACGAGCAGTACTTC
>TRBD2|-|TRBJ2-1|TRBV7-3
CASSSPGLAGDEQFF
TGTGCCAGCAGCTCACCGGGACTAGCGGGAGATGAGCAGTTCTTC